This entry concerns a single T cell receptor beta chain. The sample is drawn from a study of T cell changes during pregnancy in multiple sclerosis. The germline V gene encodes CDR1 SGHRS and CDR2 YFSETQ. The CDR3 has 14 amino acids. After removal of 7 bases from V and 1 base from J, the junction contained 5 bases not matched to a gene. The assay was immunoSEQ multiplex PCR, and TCRdb's table has in-frame clones only and misses some. The sample carries about 40,000 clones, 90% to 95% recorded once. This receptor was identified in a female donor with multiple sclerosis, enrolled in a pregnancy study. The source material was CD8+ T cells from peripheral blood mononuclear cells, sampled before pregnancy. This chain joins TRBV5-1 and TRBJ2-3; 8 bases map to TRBD1. The CDR3 loop reads CASRADRGTDTQYF. The CDR3 coding sequence is TGCGCCAGCCGGGCGGACAGGGGCACAGATACGCAGTATTTT.